This TCR beta chain was retrieved from a study of blood T cell repertoires in COVID-19. Study-level background: Samples came from the United States, Italy and Spain, spanning acute and convalescent COVID-19.

Original processing methods: Reference gene primer amplification gave estimated nucleated cell counts. The assay was immunoSEQ multiplex PCR, and TCRdb's table has in-frame clones only and misses some. That table gives V, J and clone size, and the DNA gave D and trimming. Of tens of thousands of clones detected, around 80% appear once; the ten largest clones hold 8.2%. V lost 3 bases and J lost 11, with 13 bases in between. The CDR3 consists of 13 residues. Per the germline V gene, CDR1 is KGHSH and CDR2 is LQKENI. The sequencing input was peripheral blood. This chain uses TRBV18 with TRBJ1-4, with a weak D call TRBD1 (5 bases). The receptor was isolated from a woman at least 80 years old with acute or convalescent COVID-19. This chain's CDR3 is CASSPPGKFKLFF. The DNA for the CDR3 is TGTGCCAGCTCACCCCCAGGGAAATTCAAACTGTTTTTT.